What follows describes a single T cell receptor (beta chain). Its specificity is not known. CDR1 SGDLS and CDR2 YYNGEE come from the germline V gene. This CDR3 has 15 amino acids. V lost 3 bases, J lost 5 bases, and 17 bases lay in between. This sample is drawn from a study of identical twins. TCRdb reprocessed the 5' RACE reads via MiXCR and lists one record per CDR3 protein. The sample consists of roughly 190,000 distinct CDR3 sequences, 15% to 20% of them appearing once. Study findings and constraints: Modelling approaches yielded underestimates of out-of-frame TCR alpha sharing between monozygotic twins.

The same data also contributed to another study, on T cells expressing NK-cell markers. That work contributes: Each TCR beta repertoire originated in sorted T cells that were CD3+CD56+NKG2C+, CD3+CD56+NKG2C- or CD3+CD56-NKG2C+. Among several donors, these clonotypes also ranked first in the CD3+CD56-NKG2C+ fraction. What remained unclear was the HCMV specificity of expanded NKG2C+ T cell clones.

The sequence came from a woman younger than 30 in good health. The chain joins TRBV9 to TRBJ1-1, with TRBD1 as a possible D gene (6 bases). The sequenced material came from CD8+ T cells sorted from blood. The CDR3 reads CASSGSPGQGTEAFF. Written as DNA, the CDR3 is TGTGCCAGCAGCGGTAGCCCAGGGCAGGGGACTGAAGCTTTCTTT.